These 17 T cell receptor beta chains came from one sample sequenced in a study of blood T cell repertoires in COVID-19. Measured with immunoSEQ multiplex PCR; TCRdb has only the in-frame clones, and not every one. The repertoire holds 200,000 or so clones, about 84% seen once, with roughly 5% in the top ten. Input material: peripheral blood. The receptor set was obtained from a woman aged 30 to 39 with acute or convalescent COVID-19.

The CDR3 coding sequence is TGTGCCTGGTCGGTAAAGAGTAATGAAAAACTGTTTTTT. This sequence encodes CAWSVKSNEKLFF. V gene TRBV30 combines with J gene TRBJ1-4; no clear D. The CDR3 is 13 amino acids. The germline V and J ends were trimmed by 5 bases and 4 bases, with 11 bases remaining between them. CDR1 is GTSNPN and CDR2 is SVGIG in the germline V gene (reference sequence).

The CDR3 sequence is CASSQRAGNSPLHF. The CDR3 DNA follows: TGTGCCAGCAGCCAACGGGCAGGGAATTCACCCCTCCACTTT. This chain connects TRBV3-1 (or the pseudogene TRBV3-2) to TRBJ1-6; the D gene is possibly TRBD1 (5 bases). Deletions cut 2 bases from V and 7 bases from J, with 9 bases between. Germline CDR1 is LGHDT and CDR2 is YNNKEL (reference sequence). The CDR3 has 14 amino acids.

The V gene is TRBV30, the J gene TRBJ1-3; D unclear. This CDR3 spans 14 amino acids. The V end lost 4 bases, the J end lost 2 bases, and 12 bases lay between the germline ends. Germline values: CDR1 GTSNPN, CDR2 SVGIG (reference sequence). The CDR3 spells CAWIERSTGNTIYF. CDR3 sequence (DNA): TGTGCCTGGATTGAGAGAAGCACTGGAAACACCATATATTTT.

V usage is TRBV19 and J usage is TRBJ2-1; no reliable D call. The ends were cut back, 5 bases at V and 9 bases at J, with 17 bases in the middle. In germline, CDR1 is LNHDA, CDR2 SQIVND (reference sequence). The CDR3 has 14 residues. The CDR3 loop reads CASSSGSVFAEQFF. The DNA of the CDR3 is TGTGCCAGTAGTTCAGGATCCGTGTTTGCTGAGCAGTTCTTC.

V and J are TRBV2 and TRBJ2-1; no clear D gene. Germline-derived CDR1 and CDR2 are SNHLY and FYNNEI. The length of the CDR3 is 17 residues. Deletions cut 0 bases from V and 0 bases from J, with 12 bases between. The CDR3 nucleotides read TGTGCCAGCAGTGAAGCGCAAATGACATTCTCCTACAATGAGCAGTTCTTC. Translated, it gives CASSEAQMTFSYNEQFF.

CDR3 bases: TGTGCCAGTAGTAGGACAGGGGGCAATCAGCCCCAGCATTTT. Translating gives CASSRTGGNQPQHF. The V gene is TRBV19, the J gene TRBJ1-5, with TRBD1 matching 9 bases. The germline CDR1 and CDR2 sequences are LNHDA and SQIVND (reference sequence). V was clipped by 4 bases and J by 2 bases; unmatched bases: 0. CDR3 length equals 14 residues.

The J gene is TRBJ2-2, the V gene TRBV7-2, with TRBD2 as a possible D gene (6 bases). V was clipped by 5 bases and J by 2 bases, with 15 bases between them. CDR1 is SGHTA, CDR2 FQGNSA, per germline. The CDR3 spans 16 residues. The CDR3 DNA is TGTGCCAGCAGCCCCGTTAGCGGATCTAACACCGGGGAGCTGTTTTTT. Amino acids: CASSPVSGSNTGELFF.

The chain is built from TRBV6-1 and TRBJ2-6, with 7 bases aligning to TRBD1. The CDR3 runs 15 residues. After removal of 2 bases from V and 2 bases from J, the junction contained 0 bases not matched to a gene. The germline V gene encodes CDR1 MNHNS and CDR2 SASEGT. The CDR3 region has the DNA TGTGCCAGCAGTGAACAGGGGGCTGGGGCCAACGTCCTGACTTTC. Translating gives CASSEQGAGANVLTF.

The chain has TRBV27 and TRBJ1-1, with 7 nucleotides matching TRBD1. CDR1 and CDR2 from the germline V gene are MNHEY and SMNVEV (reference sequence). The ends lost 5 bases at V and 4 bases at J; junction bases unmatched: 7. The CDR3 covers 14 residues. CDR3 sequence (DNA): TGTGCCAGCAGTGGGTACAGGGGAAGCACTGAAGCTTTCTTT. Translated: CASSGYRGSTEAFF.

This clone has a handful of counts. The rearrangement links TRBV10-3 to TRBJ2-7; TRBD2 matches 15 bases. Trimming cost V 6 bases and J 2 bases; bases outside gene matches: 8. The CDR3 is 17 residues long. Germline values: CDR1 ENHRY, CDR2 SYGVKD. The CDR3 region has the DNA TGTGCCATCAGCCCCGCCCGGACTAGCGGGAGGGCCTACGAGCAGTACTTC. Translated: CAISPARTSGRAYEQYF.

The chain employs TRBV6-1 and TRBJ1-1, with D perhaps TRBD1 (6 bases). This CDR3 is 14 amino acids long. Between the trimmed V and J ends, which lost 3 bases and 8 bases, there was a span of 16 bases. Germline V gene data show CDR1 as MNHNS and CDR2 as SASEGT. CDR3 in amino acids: CASSDLYGRGEAFF. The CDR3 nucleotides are TGTGCCAGCAGTGATCTGTATGGGAGGGGGGAAGCTTTCTTT.

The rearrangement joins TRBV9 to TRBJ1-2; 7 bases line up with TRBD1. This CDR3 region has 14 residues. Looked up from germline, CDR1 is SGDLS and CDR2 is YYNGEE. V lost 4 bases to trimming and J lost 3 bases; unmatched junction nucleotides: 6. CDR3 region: CASSPTTGHYGYTF. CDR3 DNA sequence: TGTGCCAGCAGCCCAACGACAGGGCACTATGGCTACACCTTC.

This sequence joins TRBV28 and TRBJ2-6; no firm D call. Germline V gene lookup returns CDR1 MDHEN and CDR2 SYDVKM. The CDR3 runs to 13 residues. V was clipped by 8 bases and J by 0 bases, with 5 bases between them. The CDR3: CASGLSGANVLTF. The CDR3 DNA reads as TGTGCCAGCGGGCTCTCTGGGGCCAACGTCCTGACTTTC.

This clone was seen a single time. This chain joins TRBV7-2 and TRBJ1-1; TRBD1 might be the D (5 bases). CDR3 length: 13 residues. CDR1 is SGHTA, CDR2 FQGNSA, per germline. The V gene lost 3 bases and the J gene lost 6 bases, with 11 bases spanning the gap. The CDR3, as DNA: TGTGCCAGCAGCTTTCCAGGGTCCCCTGAAGCTTTCTTT. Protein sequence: CASSFPGSPEAFF.

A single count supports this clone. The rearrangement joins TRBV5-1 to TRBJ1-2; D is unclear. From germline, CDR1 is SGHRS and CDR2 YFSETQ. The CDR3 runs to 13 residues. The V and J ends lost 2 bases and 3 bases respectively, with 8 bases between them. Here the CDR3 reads CASSFGQDYGYTF. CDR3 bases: TGCGCCAGCAGCTTCGGTCAGGACTATGGCTACACCTTC.

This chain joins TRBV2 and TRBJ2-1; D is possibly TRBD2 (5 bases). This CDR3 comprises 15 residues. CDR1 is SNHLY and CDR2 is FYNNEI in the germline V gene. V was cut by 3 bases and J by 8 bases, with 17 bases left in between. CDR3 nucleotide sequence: TGTGCCAGCAGTGATTGGGCCTTAGGGAGCGATGAGCAGTTCTTC. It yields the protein CASSDWALGSDEQFF.

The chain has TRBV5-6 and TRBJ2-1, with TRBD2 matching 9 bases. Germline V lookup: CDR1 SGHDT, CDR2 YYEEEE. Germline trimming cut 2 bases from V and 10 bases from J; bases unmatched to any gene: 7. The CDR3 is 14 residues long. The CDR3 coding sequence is TGTGCCAGCAGCTTCGGTAGCGGGGGCGGGGAGCAGTTCTTC. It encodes CASSFGSGGGEQFF. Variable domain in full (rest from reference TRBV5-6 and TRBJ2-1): DAGVTQSPTHLIKTRGQQVTLRCSPKSGHDTVSWYQQALGQGPQFIFQYYEEEERQRGNFPDRFSGHQFPNYSSELNVNALLLGDSALYLCASSFGSGGGEQFFGPGTRLTVL.